Listed here are 7 T cell receptor beta chains from one sample, sequenced in a study of patients and donors after allogeneic stem cell transplantation. TCRdb re-derived calls from the RT-PCR reads in MiXCR, one entry per CDR3 protein. The sample shows about a million distinct CDR3 sequences, about a sixth of them seen only once. The sequenced sample was blood, either unsorted or a sorted T cell fraction (not recorded which). The source of these receptors is a human donor who was either an allogeneic HSCT recipient or a stem cell or donor lymphocyte infusion donor (not recorded which). It is not recorded whose cells these are; they may come from a transplant donor.

This clonotype was found many times. Here the CDR3 reads CASSFHTGELFF. The CDR3 DNA reads TGTGCCAGCAGTTTCCACACCGGGGAGCTGTTTTTT. The rearrangement joins TRBV12-3 or TRBV12-4 to TRBJ2-2; D not resolved. The V end lost 3 bases, the J end lost 3 bases, and 2 bases lay between the germline ends. The CDR3 has 12 amino acids.

This chain joins TRBV12-3 or TRBV12-4 and TRBJ2-4, with D perhaps TRBD2 (6 bases). The CDR3 contains 16 residues. V was cut by 5 bases and J by 0 bases, with 14 bases left in between. The CDR3: CASSPSTGVAKNIQYF. DNA for the CDR3: TGTGCCAGCAGTCCATCGACGGGGGTAGCCAAAAACATTCAGTACTTC.

V usage is TRBV7-8 and J usage is TRBJ2-3, with D possibly being TRBD1 or TRBD2 (6 bases each). Looked up from germline, CDR1 is SGHVS and CDR2 is FQNEAQ. The CDR3 spans 15 residues. V lost 3 bases to trimming and J lost 2 bases, with 12 bases between them. This CDR3 reads CASSFEGGFTDTQYF. DNA of the CDR3: TGTGCCAGCAGCTTCGAAGGGGGGTTCACAGATACGCAGTATTTT.

J is TRBJ1-3 and V is TRBV5-1, with 10 bases aligning to TRBD1. The germline gives CDR1 SGHRS, CDR2 YFSETQ. J gave up 8 bases and V 1 base, and 3 bases lay outside the gene matches. The CDR3 spans 14 residues. For the CDR3, the DNA is TGCGCCAGCAGCTTGAGGACAGGGGGAGACACCATATATTTT. As protein: CASSLRTGGDTIYF. Filled out from reference TRBV5-1 and TRBJ1-3, the complete variable domain reads KAGVTQTPRYLIKTRGQQVTLSCSPISGHRSVSWYQQTPGQGLQFLFEYFSETQRNKGNFPGRFSGRQFSNSRSEMNVSTLELGDSALYLCASSLRTGGDTIYFGEGSWLTVV.

The rearrangement links TRBV24-1 to TRBJ2-3; D not resolved. The CDR3 loop spans 12 amino acids. The germline gives CDR1 KGHDR, CDR2 SFDVKD. V shed 1 base and J shed 5 bases, with 3 bases lying between them. For the CDR3, the DNA is TGTGCCACCAGTGATTTTGGAGATACGCAGTATTTT. This gives the protein CATSDFGDTQYF.

The V and J genes are TRBV11-2 and TRBJ2-1, with D unclear. The CDR3 length is 18 residues. The V gene's germline CDR1 is SGHAT and CDR2 FQNNGV. Trimming shortened V by 1 base and J by 5 bases, and 21 bases separated the two germline ends. The CDR3 reads CASSLVSRQIFNDNEQFF. The DNA for the CDR3 is TGTGCCAGCAGCTTAGTTTCTCGGCAGATCTTTAATGACAATGAGCAGTTCTTC.

This clonotype turned up a few times. The chain combines TRBV5-1 with TRBJ1-2, with 7 bases identical to TRBD1. The J segment lost 10 bases and the V segment lost 4 bases, leaving 13 bases of the junction unmatched. In germline, CDR1 is SGHRS, CDR2 YFSETQ. The length of the CDR3 is 14 residues. The CDR3 spells CASSPGGQRKAYTF. CDR3 coding DNA: TGCGCCAGCAGCCCGGGGGGACAGAGGAAGGCCTACACCTTC.